Listed here are 31 T cell receptor beta chains from one sample, sequenced in a study of OX40 agonist ivuxolimab in advanced cancers. Clones were sequenced by immunoSEQ multiplex PCR, and TCRdb holds only the in-frame ones, with some missing. The table shows about 13,000 clones, with roughly two thirds occurring only once. Source: CD4+ or CD8+ T cells sorted from blood, taken in a trial of the OX40 agonist ivuxolimab. These receptors all stem from an adult with an advanced solid tumor such as melanoma, head and neck, liver or kidney cancer.

The chain combines TRBV18 with TRBJ1-2; no clear D. The V gene's germline CDR1 is KGHSH and CDR2 LQKENI. V was clipped by 5 bases and J by 6 bases, with 13 bases between them. CDR3 size: 13 residues. This chain's CDR3 is CASSAAPTDGYTF. The CDR3 nucleotides read TGTGCCAGCTCAGCTGCACCCACGGATGGCTACACCTTC.

This clone was seen a handful of times. This rearrangement joins TRBV5-5 to TRBJ1-2, with no clear D. CDR3 size: 13 residues. From germline, CDR1 is SGHKS and CDR2 YYEKEE (reference sequence). Trimming stripped 1 base from V and 1 base from J, with 5 bases between. This CDR3 is CASSLLINYGYTF. In DNA, the CDR3 is TGTGCCAGCAGCTTGCTTATTAACTATGGCTACACCTTC.

In its sample, this clone is large. Different DNA sequences within this sample yield the same CDR3. This chain joins TRBV10-2 and TRBJ1-1; D is ambiguous. CDR1 and CDR2 (germline): WSHSY, SAAADI. The CDR3 is made up of 12 amino acids. With 2 bases removed from V and 3 bases from J, the gap between germline ends came to 4 bases. The CDR3 DNA sequence: TGCGCCAGCAGTGAGGGTTACACTGAAGCTTTCTTT. This codes for CASSEGYTEAFF.

V gene TRBV4-3 combines with J gene TRBJ2-7; D tentatively reads TRBD1 or TRBD2 (5 bases each). The germline CDR1 and CDR2 sequences are LGHNA and YSLEER. V was trimmed by 8 bases and J by 2 bases, leaving 16 bases between them. The CDR3 is 14 residues long. CDR3 bases: TGCGCCAGCGGACCCCGGGGCGCAGCCTACGAGCAGTACTTC. Protein: CASGPRGAAYEQYF.

The J gene is TRBJ1-5, the V gene TRBV6-4; maybe TRBD1 (6 bases). The CDR3 is made up of 14 amino acids. V shed 10 bases and J shed 3 bases, with 16 bases lying between them. CDR1 is MRHNA and CDR2 is SNTAGT in the germline V gene. The CDR3 reads CANIQGGYNQPQHF. The CDR3 DNA is TGTGCCAATATACAGGGAGGATACAATCAGCCCCAGCATTTT.

This clone was recorded once. V usage is TRBV7-2 and J usage is TRBJ2-7; no definite D call. Trimming pared 5 bases from V and 4 bases from J, leaving 15 bases between. Germline V gene lookup returns CDR1 SGHTA and CDR2 FQGNSA. This CDR3 is built from 14 residues. CDR3 sequence (DNA): TGTGCCAGCAGCACCTTCCCGGTCTCATACGAGCAGTACTTC. It encodes CASSTFPVSYEQYF. Full variable domain (missing parts from reference TRBV7-2 and TRBJ2-7): GAGVSQSPSNKVTEKGKDVELRCDPISGHTALYWYRQSLGQGLEFLIYFQGNSAPDKSGLPSDRFSAERTGGSVSTLTIQRTQQEDSAVYLCASSTFPVSYEQYFGPGTRLTVT.

The chain couples TRBV19 to TRBJ1-1; TRBD1 is a possible D gene (5 bases). Germline CDR1 LNHDA, CDR2 SQIVND (reference sequence). This CDR3 is 15 amino acids long. The V end was cut by 7 bases, the J end by 3 bases, with 18 bases between. The CDR3: CASMDNQGGYTEAFF. The CDR3 bases are TGTGCCAGTATGGACAATCAGGGTGGGTACACTGAAGCTTTCTTT.

This clone was detected once. The J gene is TRBJ1-6, the V gene TRBV28; the match to TRBD1 covers 10 bases. CDR1 MDHEN and CDR2 SYDVKM come from the germline V gene. V gave up 7 bases and J gave up 7 bases; unmatched junction bases: 4. The CDR3 is 14 residues long. The CDR3 sequence: CASTLGQGNSPLHF. CDR3 in DNA: TGTGCCAGCACACTGGGACAGGGGAATTCACCCCTCCACTTT.

The CDR3 DNA is TGTGCCAGCAGTTTTATCCAAGAGACCCAGTACTTC. Translating it yields CASSFIQETQYF. The chain carries TRBV28 and TRBJ2-5, with unresolved D. The germline V gene has CDR1 MDHEN and CDR2 SYDVKM. Between the trimmed V and J ends, which lost 3 bases and 1 base, there was a span of 3 bases. The CDR3 extends over 12 amino acids. The whole variable domain, filled in from reference TRBV28 and TRBJ2-5, reads DVKVTQSSRYLVKRTGEKVFLECVQDMDHENMFWYRQDPGLGLRLIYFSYDVKMKEKGDIPEGYSVSREKKERFSLILESASTNQTSMYLCASSFIQETQYFGPGTRLLVL.

By proportion, this clone is large. The J gene is TRBJ1-1, the V gene TRBV21-1. TRBV21-1 is a pseudogene. The CDR3 has 15 residues. CDR3 sequence reads: CASSKAAGRYTEAFF. For the CDR3, the DNA is TGTGCCAGCAGCAAAGCTGCGGGGCGGTATACTGAAGCTTTCTTT.

This sequence joins TRBV9 and TRBJ2-3, with D unclear. The CDR3 has 14 residues. CDR1 SGDLS and CDR2 YYNGEE come from the germline V gene. V gave up 7 bases and J gave up 2 bases, with 14 bases separating them. The CDR3 here is CASGRLSVTDTQYF. CDR3 DNA: TGTGCCAGCGGAAGACTCTCAGTCACAGATACGCAGTATTTT.

Points on this clone: Additional DNA sequences in this sample encode the identical CDR3. The gene calls are TRBV11-2 and TRBJ2-7; 7 positions match TRBD2. The junction had 5 bases not matched to a gene; V was cut back by 3 bases and J by 0 bases. Germline CDR1 and CDR2: SGHAT and FQNNGV. This CDR3 contains 15 residues. As DNA, the CDR3 is TGTGCCAGCAGCTTCGGCGGGGGTAACTCCTACGAGCAGTACTTC. Its translation is CASSFGGGNSYEQYF.

The chain combines TRBV28 with TRBJ1-5; 9 bases line up with TRBD1. The CDR3 is 15 amino acids. In germline, CDR1 is MDHEN, CDR2 SYDVKM. J gave up 8 bases and V 2 bases, and 7 bases lay outside the gene matches. CDR3 loop: CASSLARDRVEPQHF. The CDR3 DNA reads as TGTGCCAGCAGTTTAGCCCGGGACAGGGTTGAGCCCCAGCATTTT. Looking up the rest from reference TRBV28 and TRBJ1-5 gives the full variable domain: DVKVTQSSRYLVKRTGEKVFLECVQDMDHENMFWYRQDPGLGLRLIYFSYDVKMKEKGDIPEGYSVSREKKERFSLILESASTNQTSMYLCASSLARDRVEPQHFGDGTRLSIL.

The chain links TRBV7-8 to TRBJ2-3; 7 bases agree with TRBD2. The CDR3 consists of 14 residues. CDR1 and CDR2 from the germline V gene are SGHVS and FQNEAQ. Germline trimming cut 11 bases from V and 2 bases from J; bases unmatched to any gene: 10. For the CDR3, the DNA is TGTGCCTCAACCTGGGGGGGGTTCACAGATACGCAGTATTTT. Amino acids: CASTWGGFTDTQYF.

The V gene is TRBV27, the J gene TRBJ2-3; TRBD2 might be the D (6 bases). The V gene's germline CDR1 is MNHEY and CDR2 SMNVEV (reference sequence). This CDR3 contains 15 residues. V was trimmed by 5 bases and J by 3 bases, leaving 15 bases between them. The CDR3 DNA sequence: TGTGCCAGCAGTCCCATTGGGCTAGCGACAGATACGCAGTATTTT. Translated, it gives CASSPIGLATDTQYF.

The sample holds a few counts of this clone. The chain couples TRBV7-9 to TRBJ1-2, with a tentative D call TRBD1 (5 bases). Per germline, CDR1 SEHNR and CDR2 FQNEAQ (reference sequence). V lost 1 base to trimming and J lost 3 bases, with 12 bases between them. The CDR3 has 15 residues. CDR3 sequence reads: CASSLGQFNYYGYTF. CDR3 bases: TGTGCCAGCAGCTTAGGACAGTTCAATTACTATGGCTACACCTTC. The full variable domain, completed using reference TRBV7-9 and TRBJ1-2, is DTGVSQNPRHKITKRGQNVTFRCDPISEHNRLYWYRQTLGQGPEFLTYFQNEAQLEKSRLLSDRFSAERPKGSFSTLEIQRTEQGDSAMYLCASSLGQFNYYGYTFGSGTRLTVV.

This clone was found once. The V call is TRBV27, the J call TRBJ1-1; 10 bases match TRBD1. J was trimmed by 3 bases and V by 2 bases; bases with no gene match: 9. CDR1 is MNHEY, CDR2 SMNVEV, per germline (reference sequence). The CDR3 consists of 17 residues. The CDR3 coding sequence is TGTGCCAGCAGTTTAATGACAGGGGGCATGAGGTACACTGAAGCTTTCTTT. Its protein is CASSLMTGGMRYTEAFF.

This clone ranks as medium-sized. The chain uses TRBV4-2 and TRBJ2-1; D unclear. The germline V and J ends were trimmed by 0 bases and 6 bases, with 12 bases remaining between them. The CDR3 extends over 15 amino acids. Germline V CDR1 and CDR2: LGHNA, YNFKEQ. The CDR3 loop reads CASSQDDGSRNEQFF. In nucleotides, the CDR3 is TGTGCCAGCAGCCAAGATGATGGTAGCCGCAATGAGCAGTTCTTC.

The rearrangement uses TRBV10-3 and TRBJ2-1; 8 bases are a match to TRBD2. V lost 5 bases to trimming and J lost 7 bases; unmatched junction nucleotides: 10. CDR1 ENHRY and CDR2 SYGVKD come from the germline V gene. CDR3 size: 15 residues. The CDR3 nucleotides read TGTGCCATCAGTACTCCGGGACTAGATATGAATGAGCAGTTCTTC. Its protein is CAISTPGLDMNEQFF.

This clone has ten or more counts. The chain uses TRBV30 and TRBJ1-1, with a possible D match to TRBD1 (6 bases). The CDR3 spans 12 residues. V was clipped by 5 bases and J by 6 bases, with 13 bases between them. Germline assignment: CDR1 GTSNPN and CDR2 SVGIG (reference sequence). The CDR3 is CAWGNRAAEAFF. For the CDR3, the DNA is TGTGCCTGGGGGAACAGGGCCGCTGAAGCTTTCTTT. The full variable domain, with the rest looked up from reference TRBV30 and TRBJ1-1, is SQTIHQWPATLVQPVGSPLSLECTVEGTSNPNLYWYRQAAGRGLQLLFYSVGIGQISSEVPQNLSASRPQDRQFILSSKKLLLSDSGFYLCAWGNRAAEAFFGQGTRLTVV.

This clone was seen a few times. The rearrangement links TRBV9 to TRBJ1-1; TRBD1 might be the D (6 bases). CDR3 length: 14 amino acids. Trimming pared 3 bases from V and 5 bases from J, leaving 14 bases between. CDR1 and CDR2 from the germline V gene are SGDLS and YYNGEE. The CDR3 DNA follows: TGTGCCAGCAGCGACGGGACATTTTTGACTGAAGCTTTCTTT. Protein: CASSDGTFLTEAFF.

The chain combines TRBV28 with TRBJ1-2; D gene unclear. This CDR3 is 16 amino acids long. Germline V gene sequence: CDR1 MDHEN, CDR2 SYDVKM. Trimming cost V 10 bases and J 2 bases, with 23 bases left between them. This CDR3 is CATSSYRAAVNYGYTF. The CDR3 DNA reads as TGTGCCACCTCATCCTACCGGGCCGCGGTAAACTATGGCTACACCTTC.

This clone was observed a few times. The chain combines TRBV4-3 with TRBJ1-4, with 8 bases matching TRBD1. CDR1 and CDR2 (germline): LGHNA, YSLEER. The CDR3 is 17 residues long. The junction had 10 bases not matched to a gene; V was cut back by 0 bases and J by 7 bases. The CDR3 loop is CASSQDILRTGIEKLFF. In DNA form, the CDR3 reads TGCGCCAGCAGCCAAGATATCCTCCGGACAGGGATTGAAAAACTGTTTTTT.

The chain is built from TRBV12-2 and TRBJ2-3; TRBD1 was called by the table and not checked on the DNA. TRBV12-2 is shown as a pseudogene. This CDR3 spans 16 amino acids. CDR3 coding DNA: TGTGCAAGTCGCCGCAGGGGGCGGGGGTTAACAGATACGCAGTATTTT. Encoded protein: CASRRRGRGLTDTQYF.

The chain carries TRBV4-2 and TRBJ1-1, with unresolved D. CDR1 is LGHNA, CDR2 YNFKEQ, per germline. Trimming shortened V by 0 bases and J by 2 bases, and 4 bases separated the two germline ends. This CDR3 region has 13 residues. CDR3 nucleotides: TGTGCCAGCAGCCAAGACAGAAACACTGAAGCTTTCTTT. Encoded protein: CASSQDRNTEAFF.

The chain carries TRBV7-3 and TRBJ1-1; D call uncertain. The germline CDR1 and CDR2 sequences are SGHTA and FQGTGA. This CDR3 is built from 13 residues. V gave up 5 bases and J gave up 3 bases, with 10 bases separating them. CDR3 in amino acids: CASSPWPDTEAFF. The CDR3 bases are TGTGCCAGCAGCCCTTGGCCGGACACTGAAGCTTTCTTT. Filled out from reference TRBV7-3 and TRBJ1-1, the complete variable domain reads GAGVSQTPSNKVTEKGKYVELRCDPISGHTALYWYRQSLGQGPEFLIYFQGTGAADDSGLPNDRFFAVRPEGSVSTLKIQRTERGDSAVYLCASSPWPDTEAFFGQGTRLTVV.

This clone was detected only a few times. The chain couples TRBV6-6 to TRBJ2-2; D is unclear. Looked up from germline, CDR1 is MNHNY and CDR2 is SVGAGI (reference sequence). The V and J ends lost 0 bases and 2 bases respectively, with 4 bases between them. The CDR3 has 14 amino acids. The CDR3 DNA is TGTGCCAGCAGTTACTCTGAAAACACCGGGGAGCTGTTTTTT. Translated: CASSYSENTGELFF.

This clone was seen a single time. The chain links TRBV27 to TRBJ1-2; the D is unclear. The CDR3 totals 14 residues. V was cut by 2 bases and J by 4 bases, with 11 bases left in between. Germline loops: CDR1 MNHEY, CDR2 SMNVEV (reference sequence). CDR3 sequence reads: CASSLSSGSYGYTF. The CDR3 DNA reads TGTGCCAGCAGTTTAAGTAGCGGGAGCTATGGCTACACCTTC.

The chain is built from TRBV9 and TRBJ2-3, with 11 bases fitting TRBD2. Per germline, CDR1 SGDLS and CDR2 YYNGEE. This CDR3 comprises 18 residues. V lost 0 bases to trimming and J lost 4 bases; unmatched junction nucleotides: 10. The CDR3 nucleotides read TGTGCCAGCAGCGTAGGGATAGCGGGGGGGCCTTTCTCAGATACGCAGTATTTT. It yields the protein CASSVGIAGGPFSDTQYF. Full variable domain (missing parts from reference TRBV9 and TRBJ2-3): DSGVTQTPKHLITATGQRVTLRCSPRSGDLSVYWYQQSLDQGLQFLIQYYNGEERAKGNILERFSAQQFPDLHSELNLSSLELGDSALYFCASSVGIAGGPFSDTQYFGPGTRLTVL.

V is TRBV19 and J is TRBJ1-1; D ambiguous. Per germline, CDR1 LNHDA and CDR2 SQIVND (reference sequence). Deletions cut 3 bases from V and 4 bases from J, with 18 bases between. This CDR3 comprises 16 residues. CDR3 nucleotide sequence: TGTGCCAGTAGTATCGGCCCCGCGGCCCCAGGCACTGAAGCTTTCTTT. This translates into CASSIGPAAPGTEAFF.

This chain joins TRBV13 and TRBJ2-7; no definite D call. The CDR3 is made up of 13 amino acids. Germline V gene data show CDR1 as PRHDT and CDR2 as FYEKMQ (reference sequence). Trimming removed 7 bases from V and 0 bases from J, with 10 bases in between. The CDR3 nucleotides are TGTGCCAGCATGGGCGGAGCCTCCTACGAGCAGTACTTC. This sequence encodes CASMGGASYEQYF.